These 24 T cell receptor beta chains came from one sample sequenced in a study of T cells in Graves' hyperthyroidism and ophthalmopathy. TCR beta CDR3 regions were amplified from RNA transcripts. RT-PCR in the first round (using the HTBI primer set) targeted the TCR CDR3. Each CDR3 protein gets one entry after TCRdb re-called the multiplex PCR reads with MiXCR. The top ten hold 13% of the sample, which has hundreds of thousands of distinct CDR3 sequences, about 15% seen once. The sample comprised blood. Every receptor here comes from a man between 18 and 35 years old with Graves' ophthalmopathy.

In this sample, this clonotype turned up many times. The rearrangement uses TRBV7-8 and TRBJ2-7; perhaps TRBD2 as D (5 bases). The CDR3 sequence is 15 residues long. Germline-derived CDR1 and CDR2 are SGHVS and FQNEAQ. The V and J ends lost 5 bases and 3 bases respectively, with 17 bases between them. The DNA of the CDR3 is TGTGCCAGCAGCCCCCTTGGAGGCACTGGCTACGAGCAGTACTTC. Protein product: CASSPLGGTGYEQYF.

Worth noting for this clonotype: A read error is possible here, since a much larger clone lies one base away. The conserved closing phenylalanine or tryptophan is absent in this CDR3, likely reflecting a read error. V usage is TRBV5-5 and J usage is TRBJ2-5; 9 bases are a match to TRBD2. The junction had 5 bases not matched to a gene; V was cut back by 4 bases and J by 4 bases. CDR1 SGHKS and CDR2 YYEKEE come from the germline V gene (reference sequence). There are 14 residues in the CDR3. The CDR3 DNA sequence: TGTGCCAGCAGCACGGGGCGGGGGGGAGAGACCCAGTACGTC. This encodes CASSTGRGGETQYV.

The chain has TRBV20-1 and TRBJ2-5; perhaps TRBD1 as D (6 bases). Germline V lookup: CDR1 DFQATT, CDR2 SNEGSKA (reference sequence). Trimming took 5 bases from V and 5 from J, leaving 15 bases between them. The length of the CDR3 is 13 residues. This CDR3 is CSAGSQGSETQYF. The DNA of the CDR3 is TGCAGTGCTGGGAGTCAGGGGTCGGAGACCCAGTACTTC.

This clonotype occurred a few times. The J gene is TRBJ1-3, the V gene TRBV18; D is unresolved. Per the germline V gene, CDR1 is KGHSH and CDR2 is LQKENI. The CDR3 contains 15 residues. The germline V and J ends were trimmed by 0 bases and 0 bases, with 6 bases remaining between them. CDR3 sequence: CASSPPVGSGNTIYF. The DNA of the CDR3 is TGTGCCAGCTCACCACCGGTCGGCTCTGGAAACACCATATATTTT.

There are many counts of this clonotype. A junction end diverges from the germline sequence, so it may reflect a read error. The gene calls are TRBV11-2 and TRBJ2-2; TRBD1 might be the D (6 bases). The CDR3 covers 12 residues. Per germline, CDR1 SGHAT and CDR2 FQNNGV. In DNA, the CDR3 is TGTGCCAGCAGCCTCCGGCCAGGGGAACTGTTTTTT. Translation: CASSLRPGELFF. Full variable domain (missing parts from reference TRBV11-2 and TRBJ2-2): EAGVAQSPRYKIIEKRQSVAFWCNPISGHATLYWYQQILGQGPKLLIQFQNNGVVDDSQLPKDRFSAERLKGVDSTLKIQPAKLEDSAVYLCASSLRPGELFFGEGSRLTVL.

In its sample, this clonotype was seen once. The chain is built from TRBV6-4 and TRBJ2-1, with 7 nucleotides matching TRBD2. The V segment lost 7 bases and the J segment 7 bases; nucleotides outside the gene matches: 13. Germline V gene sequence: CDR1 MRHNA, CDR2 SNTAGT. The CDR3 has 15 residues. CDR3 sequence: CASTPPYGGRNEQFF. CDR3 DNA sequence: TGTGCCAGCACCCCACCCTATGGCGGGAGAAATGAGCAGTTCTTC.

The table lists this clonotype with many counts. The chain employs TRBV20-1 and TRBJ2-7; the match to TRBD1 covers 8 bases. The ends lost 4 bases at V and 3 bases at J; junction bases unmatched: 5. This CDR3 region has 13 residues. The germline gives CDR1 DFQATT, CDR2 SNEGSKA (reference sequence). CDR3 protein: CSATSDRDYEQYF. For the CDR3, the DNA is TGCAGTGCTACTTCGGACAGGGACTACGAGCAGTACTTC.

The chain has TRBV30 and TRBJ2-1, with D unresolved. This CDR3 has 12 amino acids. The germline V gene encodes CDR1 GTSNPN and CDR2 SVGIG (reference sequence). Trimming stripped 2 bases from V and 4 bases from J, with 6 bases between. CDR3: CAWSKVYNEQFF. The CDR3 nucleotides are TGTGCCTGGAGTAAAGTATACAATGAGCAGTTCTTC.

The V call is TRBV2, the J call TRBJ1-1; D is ambiguous. V dropped 4 bases and J dropped 11 bases, with 11 bases sitting between them. CDR1 and CDR2 (germline): SNHLY, FYNNEI. The CDR3 consists of 11 residues. CDR3 in DNA: TGTGCCAGCAGTGGGGGTGGGGTTGCTTTCTTT. Encoded protein: CASSGGGVAFF.

This clonotype was observed a few times. The chain links TRBV19 to TRBJ2-3, with 9 positions matching TRBD1. Germline-derived CDR1 and CDR2 are LNHDA and SQIVND (reference sequence). The J segment lost 4 bases and the V segment lost 5 bases, leaving 16 bases of the junction unmatched. The CDR3 sequence is 18 residues long. The CDR3 loop is CASSSTGVQGAGADTQYF. DNA for the CDR3: TGTGCCAGTAGTTCCACTGGGGTACAGGGGGCTGGCGCAGATACGCAGTATTTT.

The table lists this clonotype with many counts. V gene TRBV6-5 combines with J gene TRBJ2-7; D not certain. This CDR3 contains 12 residues. Between the trimmed V and J ends, which lost 0 bases and 2 bases, there was a span of 2 bases. Looked up from germline, CDR1 is MNHEY and CDR2 is SVGAGI. Here the CDR3 DNA reads TGTGCCAGCAGTTACTCGGCCTACGAGCAGTACTTC. Its protein is CASSYSAYEQYF.

This clonotype was counted at least ten times. V is TRBV2 and J is TRBJ1-2; the D gene is possibly TRBD1 (5 bases). Germline V lookup: CDR1 SNHLY, CDR2 FYNNEI. V lost 6 bases to trimming and J lost 5 bases, with 13 bases between them. CDR3 length: 13 amino acids. CDR3 sequence: CASRTAFTYGYTF. The CDR3 nucleotides are TGTGCCAGCAGGACAGCTTTTACTTATGGCTACACCTTC. The full variable domain, in which reference TRBV2 and TRBJ1-2 provide the parts outside the CDR3, is EPEVTQTPSHQVTQMGQEVILRCVPISNHLYFYWYRQILGQKVEFLVSFYNNEISEKSEIFDDQFSVERPDGSNFTLKIRSTKLEDSAMYFCASRTAFTYGYTFGSGTRLTVV.

This clonotype was seen a few times. J is TRBJ2-3 and V is TRBV24-1, with TRBD1 identical over 8 bases. This CDR3 has 14 amino acids. CDR1 KGHDR and CDR2 SFDVKD come from the germline V gene. V was clipped by 7 bases and J by 1 base; unmatched bases: 3. CDR3 in amino acids: CATSRGRGTDTQYF. CDR3 DNA: TGTGCCACCAGCAGGGGGCGGGGCACAGATACGCAGTATTTT.

This clonotype appeared many times. The genes are TRBV19 and TRBJ2-5; possible D gene TRBD2, 5 bases. This CDR3 is 14 amino acids long. Germline CDR1 and CDR2: LNHDA and SQIVND (reference sequence). Trimming removed 3 bases at V and 2 bases at J, with 10 bases between. CDR3 sequence reads: CASSIRGSQETQYF. The CDR3 DNA sequence: TGTGCCAGTAGTATCCGGGGATCTCAAGAGACCCAGTACTTC.

This clonotype has at least ten counts. The rearrangement uses TRBV11-3 and TRBJ1-6; D gene unclear. This CDR3 contains 12 residues. V shed 0 bases and J shed 11 bases, with 5 bases lying between them. Germline V gene data show CDR1 as SGHNT and CDR2 as YENEEA. CDR3 nucleotide sequence: TGTGCCAGCAGCTTAGAGGGTACACCCCTCCACTTT. Translation gives CASSLEGTPLHF.

The table lists this clonotype with a few counts. The V gene is TRBV11-1, the J gene TRBJ2-3; TRBD1 matches at 8 bases. Looked up from germline, CDR1 is SGHAT and CDR2 is FQDESV (reference sequence). CDR3 length equals 13 residues. The trim removed 5 bases at V and 6 bases at J, leaving 4 bases unmatched. The CDR3 sequence is CASSPGQGDTQYF. The DNA for the CDR3 is TGTGCCAGCAGCCCAGGACAGGGCGATACGCAGTATTTT.

This clonotype was seen a few times. The chain has TRBV19 and TRBJ2-5; 9 nucleotides align to TRBD1. This CDR3 region has 13 residues. The V and J ends lost 3 bases and 5 bases, in that order; junction bases with no gene match: 1. Germline V gene data show CDR1 as LNHDA and CDR2 as SQIVND (reference sequence). The CDR3 is CASSIGTGETQYF. The CDR3 coding sequence is TGTGCCAGTAGTATCGGGACAGGGGAGACCCAGTACTTC.

The table lists this clonotype with a few counts. The chain couples TRBV20-1 to TRBJ1-5; TRBD1 agrees at 11 bases. The V segment lost 4 bases and the J segment 3 bases; nucleotides outside the gene matches: 8. The CDR3 totals 16 residues. Germline CDR1 and CDR2: DFQATT and SNEGSKA (reference sequence). Written as DNA, the CDR3 is TGCAGTGCTACGCCTGGGACAGGGGGGGTCAATCAGCCCCAGCATTTT. As protein: CSATPGTGGVNQPQHF.

V usage is TRBV24-1 and J usage is TRBJ2-5; 9 nucleotides match TRBD1. V trimming: 4 bases; J trimming: 3 bases; junction bases outside the gene matches: 5. Looked up from germline, CDR1 is KGHDR and CDR2 is SFDVKD. There are 15 residues in the CDR3. CDR3 sequence: CATSDVGTGKETQYF. The DNA for the CDR3 is TGTGCCACCAGTGACGTGGGGACAGGGAAAGAGACCCAGTACTTC.

This clonotype was recorded many times. The genes are TRBV2 and TRBJ2-5, with D unclear. Germline V gene data show CDR1 as SNHLY and CDR2 as FYNNEI. Trimming removed 1 base at V and 0 bases at J, with 9 bases between. CDR3 length: 15 residues. This CDR3 is CASSEDEEDQETQYF. The CDR3 bases are TGTGCCAGCAGTGAAGACGAGGAAGACCAAGAGACCCAGTACTTC.

This clonotype was counted at least ten times. This chain joins TRBV27 and TRBJ2-3, with D tentatively TRBD1 or TRBD2 (6 bases each). CDR3 length: 14 amino acids. The V gene lost 6 bases and the J gene lost 1 base, with 11 bases spanning the gap. Germline CDR1 MNHEY, CDR2 SMNVEV (reference sequence). CDR3 residues: CASRRRGGTDTQYF. Written as DNA, the CDR3 is TGTGCCAGCAGGAGGAGGGGGGGCACAGATACGCAGTATTTT.

This clonotype has just a few counts. This chain uses TRBV24-1 with TRBJ2-1; D possibly corresponds to TRBD2 (5 bases). CDR3 length: 13 amino acids. V lost 0 bases and J 9 bases, leaving 8 bases between the germline ends. Germline V gene sequence: CDR1 KGHDR, CDR2 SFDVKD. The CDR3 coding sequence is TGTGCCACCAGTGATTTGGGGGAGTTTGAGCAGTTCTTC. Its protein product is CATSDLGEFEQFF.

This clonotype was observed a handful of times. The chain links TRBV24-1 to TRBJ2-5; 7 bases fit TRBD2. Germline-derived CDR1 and CDR2 are KGHDR and SFDVKD. Germline trimming cut 8 bases from V and 1 base from J; bases unmatched to any gene: 3. CDR3 length: 13 residues. CDR3 sequence reads: CATKGGSQETQYF. CDR3 coding DNA: TGTGCCACCAAAGGCGGGAGCCAAGAGACCCAGTACTTC.

The chain has TRBV10-3 and TRBJ2-3, with a tentative D call TRBD2 (7 bases). The CDR3 runs 14 residues. V lost 6 bases, J lost 1 base, and 11 bases lay in between. Germline V lookup: CDR1 ENHRY, CDR2 SYGVKD. The CDR3, as DNA: TGTGCCATCAGCCGAGGGGGGGGCACAGATACGCAGTATTTT. It codes for CAISRGGGTDTQYF.